The 24 T cell receptor beta chains below all came from one sample that was sequenced in a study of human T cells and chemical hapten exposure. Via MiXCR, TCRdb re-called the RACE reads, giving one row per CDR3 protein. In the table there are about 90,000 distinct CDR3 sequences, approximately 10% of which are singletons. Time point meaning: patch test 3, about 24 weeks after DPC sensitization. Specified treatment: therapeutic diphenylcyclopropenone sensitization with weekly scalp DPC. Sample: whole blood, taken in connection with sensitization to the hapten diphenylcyclopropenone (DPC). These receptors all come from a woman younger than 45 with alopecia areata. Some clones in this sample may be carry-over from other donors' samples.

This clonotype was found many times. The V gene is TRBV29-1, the J gene TRBJ2-2; TRBD1 agrees at 7 bases. The CDR3 is 16 amino acids. Trimming took 0 bases from V and 6 from J; bases not matched to a gene: 10. Germline loops: CDR1 SQVTM, CDR2 ANQGSEA. CDR3 nucleotide sequence: TGCAGCGTTGAAGATCCTACCAGGGGGATCGCCGGGGAGCTGTTTTTT. It encodes CSVEDPTRGIAGELFF.

The chain links TRBV12-3 or TRBV12-4 to TRBJ2-5; tentatively, D is TRBD2 (6 bases). The CDR3 loop spans 14 amino acids. V shed 3 bases and J shed 4 bases, with 12 bases lying between them. The CDR3 protein is CASSLGLSLETQYF. The CDR3 coding sequence is TGTGCCAGCAGTTTGGGACTCTCACTAGAGACCCAGTACTTC.

At least ten counts were recorded for this clonotype. This chain joins TRBV4-2 and TRBJ2-1, with a possible D match to TRBD2 (5 bases). V was shortened by 0 bases and J by 0 bases, with 12 bases between the two germline ends. This CDR3 is 17 amino acids long. The germline V gene encodes CDR1 LGHNA and CDR2 YNFKEQ. This CDR3 is CASSQDQEESSYNEQFF. The DNA for the CDR3 is TGTGCCAGCAGCCAAGATCAGGAGGAGAGCTCCTACAATGAGCAGTTCTTC.

This clonotype turned up a few times. The rearrangement joins TRBV18 to TRBJ2-1; 12 positions match TRBD2. There are 17 residues in the CDR3. Looked up from germline, CDR1 is KGHSH and CDR2 is LQKENI. V trimming: 3 bases; J trimming: 1 base; junction bases outside the gene matches: 4. The CDR3 spells CASSPASGGASYNEQFF. In DNA, the CDR3 is TGTGCCAGCTCACCTGCTAGCGGGGGGGCATCCTACAATGAGCAGTTCTTC.

This clonotype was seen repeatedly, ten times or more. The gene calls are TRBV7-3 and TRBJ2-5; weak D call: TRBD2 (11 bases). The CDR3 has 20 residues. Germline V gene data show CDR1 as SGHTA and CDR2 as FQGTGA. The V end was cut by 5 bases, the J end by 5 bases, with 33 bases between. The CDR3 nucleotides read TGTGCCAGCAGCCTGGCTTGGGGACAGGGGACTAGCGGAGCCCGGGAGACCCAGTACTTC. This translates into CASSLAWGQGTSGARETQYF.

This clonotype was picked up a small number of times. V is TRBV6-2 or TRBV6-3 and J is TRBJ1-6, with 7 bases fitting TRBD1. Germline CDR1 reads MNHEY; CDR2 reads SVGEGT. This CDR3 is built from 16 residues. With 0 bases clipped from V and 9 bases from J, the junction kept 8 bases outside the gene matches. The CDR3 nucleotides are TGTGCCAGCAGTTACTCGAGAGAGGGGGCCGTTTCACCCCTCCACTTT. It is translated as CASSYSREGAVSPLHF.

This clonotype was detected a few times. CDR3 loop: CASSLRQGAGETQYF. For the CDR3, the DNA is TGCGCCAGCAGCTTAAGACAGGGGGCCGGAGAGACCCAGTACTTC. This rearrangement joins TRBV5-1 to TRBJ2-5, with 10 bases aligning to TRBD1. This CDR3 comprises 15 residues. The germline V gene has CDR1 SGHRS and CDR2 YFSETQ. V lost 2 bases to trimming and J lost 4 bases; unmatched junction nucleotides: 5.

This chain uses TRBV6-5 with TRBJ1-2; 7 nucleotides line up with TRBD1. Germline lookup yields CDR1 MNHEY and CDR2 SVGAGI. The CDR3 is 13 amino acids. The J segment lost 7 bases and the V segment lost 6 bases, leaving 8 bases of the junction unmatched. CDR3 bases: TGTGCCAGCAGAATCGGGACAGCCGTTGGCTACACCTTC. It translates to CASRIGTAVGYTF.

A few counts support this clonotype. The chain joins TRBV5-6 to TRBJ2-3; a weak D match, TRBD2 (6 bases). Germline V gene data show CDR1 as SGHDT and CDR2 as YYEEEE. Trimming cost V 0 bases and J 4 bases, with 6 bases left between them. The length of the CDR3 is 13 residues. CDR3: CASSLGDSDTQYF. For the CDR3, the DNA is TGTGCCAGCAGCTTGGGGGACTCAGATACGCAGTATTTT.

The table lists this clonotype with many counts. The rearrangement links TRBV20-1 to TRBJ2-7; D may be TRBD1 (5 bases). V dropped 4 bases and J dropped 0 bases, with 13 bases sitting between them. There are 14 residues in the CDR3. Germline CDR1 DFQATT, CDR2 SNEGSKA (reference sequence). The chain's CDR3 is CSANDFRGSYEQYF. The DNA of the CDR3 is TGCAGTGCTAACGATTTTAGGGGCTCCTACGAGCAGTACTTC.

This clonotype was observed at least ten times. J is TRBJ2-7 and V is TRBV18; TRBD1 matches at 7 bases. CDR3 length: 14 residues. The germline V gene encodes CDR1 KGHSH and CDR2 LQKENI. The trim removed 3 bases at V and 2 bases at J, leaving 4 bases unmatched. The CDR3: CASSPRQGTYEQYV. Here the CDR3 DNA reads TGTGCCAGCTCACCGAGACAGGGTACCTACGAGCAGTACGTC.

This clonotype turned up a few times. The chain links TRBV7-3 to TRBJ1-1; the match to TRBD1 covers 7 bases. The CDR3 is 12 amino acids. Trimming removed 5 bases from V and 11 bases from J; junction bases left unmatched: 8. CDR1 and CDR2 from the germline V gene are SGHTA and FQGTGA. The CDR3 region has the DNA TGTGCCAGCAGCAGCCGACAGGGCGAGGCTTTCTTT. Encoded protein: CASSSRQGEAFF.

This clonotype was recorded at least ten times. V usage is TRBV30 and J usage is TRBJ2-3, with a possible D match to TRBD2 (6 bases). The V gene lost 1 base and the J gene lost 10 bases, with 9 bases spanning the gap. Looked up from germline, CDR1 is GTSNPN and CDR2 is SVGIG (reference sequence). This CDR3 is built from 11 residues. In DNA, the CDR3 is TGTGCCTGGAGTGGGGGGGTCGCGCAGTATTTT. Translating gives CAWSGGVAQYF. Looking up the rest from reference TRBV30 and TRBJ2-3 gives the full variable domain: SQTIHQWPATLVQPVGSPLSLECTVEGTSNPNLYWYRQAAGRGLQLLFYSVGIGQISSEVPQNLSASRPQDRQFILSSKKLLLSDSGFYLCAWSGGVAQYFGPGTRLTVL.

This clonotype was picked up many times. V is TRBV5-1 and J is TRBJ1-1; 7 nucleotides agree with TRBD1. After removal of 0 bases from V and 0 bases from J, the junction contained 14 bases not matched to a gene. Germline CDR1 is SGHRS and CDR2 is YFSETQ. The CDR3 contains 19 residues. Written as DNA, the CDR3 is TGCGCCAGCAGCTTGGGTTCCCTCCGGGACAGATACATGAACACTGAAGCTTTCTTT. This sequence encodes CASSLGSLRDRYMNTEAFF.

In this sample, this clonotype turned up many times. This rearrangement joins TRBV5-1 to TRBJ1-2; TRBD1 matches at 8 bases. CDR3 length: 15 amino acids. Germline values: CDR1 SGHRS, CDR2 YFSETQ. V lost 4 bases and J lost 4; bases outside the gene matches: 9. CDR3 sequence (DNA): TGCGCCAGCAGCCTGGATGGGGACAGGCGCTATGGCTACACCTTC. Its protein product is CASSLDGDRRYGYTF.

The rearrangement joins TRBV7-2 to TRBJ2-5, with 9 bases aligning to TRBD2. This CDR3 is built from 16 residues. V was pared by 1 base and J by 3 bases, with 6 bases of the junction left unmatched. Germline lookup yields CDR1 SGHTA and CDR2 FQGNSA. This chain's CDR3 is CASSLVSAGGKETQYF. DNA for the CDR3: TGTGCCAGCAGCTTAGTCTCCGCGGGAGGGAAAGAGACCCAGTACTTC.

The table lists this clonotype with a few counts. The chain recombines TRBV6-4 with TRBJ2-3, with 7 bases fitting TRBD2. The CDR3 covers 15 residues. The ends lost 3 bases at V and 6 bases at J; junction bases unmatched: 9. Germline values: CDR1 MRHNA, CDR2 SNTAGT. The CDR3 DNA reads TGTGCCAGCAGTGAACTAGCGACGAGAGGGGATACGCAGTATTTT. Encoded protein: CASSELATRGDTQYF.

This chain links TRBV12-3 or TRBV12-4 with TRBJ2-7; 7 nucleotides line up with TRBD1. V shed 3 bases, J shed 3 bases, and the junction held 5 bases outside the gene matches. The CDR3 runs to 14 residues. The CDR3 loop is CASSFNGQDYEQYV. The DNA for the CDR3 is TGTGCCAGCAGTTTTAACGGACAGGACTACGAGCAGTACGTC.

About this clonotype itself: A much larger clonotype is one base distant, so this may be a read error. The CDR3: CASSQGLAGWETRYF. CDR3 nucleotides: TGCGCCAGCAGCCAAGGCCTAGCGGGTTGGGAGACCCGGTACTTC. This sequence joins TRBV4-1 and TRBJ2-5, with TRBD2 identical over 8 bases. The CDR3 loop spans 15 amino acids. Germline V gene data show CDR1 as MGHRA and CDR2 as YSYEKL.

This clonotype was seen at least ten times. The CDR3 here is CASSNQDRLNTEAFF. Written as DNA, the CDR3 is TGTGCCAGCAGCAATCAGGACAGACTGAACACTGAAGCTTTCTTT. The chain combines TRBV7-9 with TRBJ1-1; the D gene is possibly TRBD1 (6 bases). The CDR3 runs to 15 residues. Looked up from germline, CDR1 is SEHNR and CDR2 is FQNEAQ (reference sequence). The germline V and J ends were trimmed by 5 bases and 0 bases, with 13 bases remaining between them.

This clonotype has ten or more counts. The chain joins TRBV18 to TRBJ2-7; TRBD1 is a possible D gene (5 bases). Trimming removed 3 bases from V and 6 bases from J, with 12 bases in between. Per germline, CDR1 KGHSH and CDR2 LQKENI. The CDR3 extends over 13 amino acids. The DNA of the CDR3 is TGTGCCAGCTCACCTGTGACAGCAGGCGAGCAGTACTTC. Its protein is CASSPVTAGEQYF.

The chain uses TRBV5-4 and TRBJ2-1; 7 bases agree with TRBD2. This CDR3 is 15 amino acids long. Trimming removed 0 bases from V and 7 bases from J; junction bases left unmatched: 7. From germline, CDR1 is SGHNT and CDR2 YYREEE (reference sequence). The CDR3 reads CASSLVGGRENEQFF. The CDR3, as DNA: TGTGCCAGCAGCTTGGTGGGAGGGAGAGAGAATGAGCAGTTCTTC.

J is TRBJ2-1 and V is TRBV12-3 or TRBV12-4, with 13 nucleotides matching TRBD2. V dropped 6 bases and J dropped 7; count of bases not matched to a gene: 6. The CDR3 length is 15 residues. CDR3 loop: CASRPGTSGVNEQFF. The CDR3 coding sequence is TGTGCCAGCAGGCCCGGGACTAGCGGGGTGAATGAGCAGTTCTTC.

This clonotype is a singleton in its sample. CDR3 nucleotides: TGTGCCAGTACAGGGGGCCACCCTAATGAAAAACTGTTTTTT. It codes for CASTGGHPNEKLFF. The gene calls are TRBV28 and TRBJ1-4; 9 bases align to TRBD1. The germline gives CDR1 MDHEN, CDR2 SYDVKM. J was trimmed by 3 bases and V by 9 bases; bases with no gene match: 5. This CDR3 region has 14 residues.